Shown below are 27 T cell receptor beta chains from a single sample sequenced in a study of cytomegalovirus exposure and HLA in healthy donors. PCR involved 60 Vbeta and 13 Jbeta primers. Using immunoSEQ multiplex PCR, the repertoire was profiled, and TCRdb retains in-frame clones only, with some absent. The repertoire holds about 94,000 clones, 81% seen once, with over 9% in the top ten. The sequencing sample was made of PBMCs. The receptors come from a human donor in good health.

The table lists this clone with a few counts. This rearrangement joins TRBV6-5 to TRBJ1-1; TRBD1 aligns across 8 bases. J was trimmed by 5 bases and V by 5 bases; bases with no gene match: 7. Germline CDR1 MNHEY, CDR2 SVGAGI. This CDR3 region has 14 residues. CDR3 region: CASSTIRGRTEAFF. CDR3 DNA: TGTGCCAGCAGTACGATCAGGGGGCGGACTGAAGCTTTCTTT.

This CDR3 reads CSVEAGGTGELFF. CDR3 nucleotides: TGCAGCGTTGAGGCAGGGGGCACCGGGGAGCTGTTTTTT. The chain couples TRBV29-1 to TRBJ2-2; TRBD1 matches 7 bases. Germline-derived CDR1 and CDR2 are SQVTM and ANQGSEA. The CDR3 contains 13 residues. Germline trimming cut 3 bases from V and 4 bases from J; bases unmatched to any gene: 2.

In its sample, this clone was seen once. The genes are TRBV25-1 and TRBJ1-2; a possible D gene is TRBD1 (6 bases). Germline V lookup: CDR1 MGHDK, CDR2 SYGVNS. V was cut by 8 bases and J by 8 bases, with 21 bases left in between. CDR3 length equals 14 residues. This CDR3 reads CASLGEGDSWGYTF. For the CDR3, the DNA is TGTGCCAGCCTAGGGGAGGGGGACTCGTGGGGCTACACCTTC.

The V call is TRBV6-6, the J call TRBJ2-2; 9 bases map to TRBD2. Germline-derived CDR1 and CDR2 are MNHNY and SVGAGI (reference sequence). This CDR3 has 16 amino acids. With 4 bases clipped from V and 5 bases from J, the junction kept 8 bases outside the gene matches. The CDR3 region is CASSFFGTSLTGELFF. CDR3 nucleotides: TGTGCCAGCAGTTTCTTCGGGACTAGCTTGACCGGGGAGCTGTTTTTT.

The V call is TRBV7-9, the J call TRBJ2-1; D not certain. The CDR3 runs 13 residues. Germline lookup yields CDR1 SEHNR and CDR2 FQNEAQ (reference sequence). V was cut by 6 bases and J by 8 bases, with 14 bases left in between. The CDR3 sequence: CASRRDFLDEQFF. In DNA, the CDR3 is TGTGCCAGCAGACGAGACTTTCTCGATGAGCAGTTCTTC.

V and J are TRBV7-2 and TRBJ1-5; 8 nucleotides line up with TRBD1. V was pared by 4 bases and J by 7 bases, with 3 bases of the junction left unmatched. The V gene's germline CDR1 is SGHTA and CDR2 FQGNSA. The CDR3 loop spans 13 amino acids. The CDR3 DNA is TGTGCCAGCAGCTACAGGGGGGGGCAGCCCCAGCATTTT. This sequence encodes CASSYRGGQPQHF.

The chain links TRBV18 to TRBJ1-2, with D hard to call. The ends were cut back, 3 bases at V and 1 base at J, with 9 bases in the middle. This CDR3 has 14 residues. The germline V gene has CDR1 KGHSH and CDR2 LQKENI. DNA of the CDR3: TGTGCCAGCTCACCGATCGACTTTAACTATGGCTACACCTTC. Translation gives CASSPIDFNYGYTF.

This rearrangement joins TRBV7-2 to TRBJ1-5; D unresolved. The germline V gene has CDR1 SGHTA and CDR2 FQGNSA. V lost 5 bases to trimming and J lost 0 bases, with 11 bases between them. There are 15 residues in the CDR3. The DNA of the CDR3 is TGTGCCAGCAGCCTCACACGGGATAGCAATCAGCCCCAGCATTTT. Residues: CASSLTRDSNQPQHF.

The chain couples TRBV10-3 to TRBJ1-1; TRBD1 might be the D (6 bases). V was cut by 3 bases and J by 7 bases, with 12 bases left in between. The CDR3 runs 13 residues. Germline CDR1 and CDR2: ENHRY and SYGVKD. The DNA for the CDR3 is TGTGCCATCAGTGACCTTACAGGGCTTGAAGCTTTCTTT. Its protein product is CAISDLTGLEAFF.

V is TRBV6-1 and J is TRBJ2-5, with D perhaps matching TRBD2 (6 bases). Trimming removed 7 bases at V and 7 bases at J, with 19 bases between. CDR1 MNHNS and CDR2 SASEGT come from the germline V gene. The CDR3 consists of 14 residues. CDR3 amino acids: CASIVIRGIGTQYF. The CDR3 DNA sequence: TGTGCCAGCATTGTGATACGGGGGATCGGGACCCAGTACTTC.

The CDR3 is CAWNSGGGGEQFF. In DNA form, the CDR3 reads TGTGCCTGGAATAGCGGGGGTGGCGGTGAGCAGTTCTTC. The gene calls are TRBV30 and TRBJ2-1, with 9 bases identical to TRBD2. This CDR3 has 13 residues. Germline V gene sequence: CDR1 GTSNPN, CDR2 SVGIG (reference sequence). Trimming removed 4 bases from V and 9 bases from J; junction bases left unmatched: 7. Drawing the rest from reference TRBV30 and TRBJ2-1, the complete variable domain is SQTIHQWPATLVQPVGSPLSLECTVEGTSNPNLYWYRQAAGRGLQLLFYSVGIGQISSEVPQNLSASRPQDRQFILSSKKLLLSDSGFYLCAWNSGGGGEQFFGPGTRLTVL.

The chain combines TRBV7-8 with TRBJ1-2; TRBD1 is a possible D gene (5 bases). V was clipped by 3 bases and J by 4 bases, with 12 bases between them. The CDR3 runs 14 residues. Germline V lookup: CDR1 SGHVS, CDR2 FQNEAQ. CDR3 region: CASSFGGVVYGYTF. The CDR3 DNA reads TGTGCCAGCAGCTTCGGAGGGGTCGTCTATGGCTACACCTTC. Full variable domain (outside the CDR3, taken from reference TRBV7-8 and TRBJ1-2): GAGVSQSPRYKVAKRGQDVALRCDPISGHVSLFWYQQALGQGPEFLTYFQNEAQLDKSGLPSDRFFAERPEGSVSTLKIQRTQQEDSAVYLCASSFGGVVYGYTFGSGTRLTVV.

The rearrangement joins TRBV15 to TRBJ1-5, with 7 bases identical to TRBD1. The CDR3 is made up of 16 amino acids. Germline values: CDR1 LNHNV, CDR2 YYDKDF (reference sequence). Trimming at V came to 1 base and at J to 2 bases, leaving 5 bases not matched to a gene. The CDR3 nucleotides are TGTGCCACCAGCAGAGGGGCAGGGGGTGGCAATCAGCCCCAGCATTTT. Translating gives CATSRGAGGGNQPQHF.

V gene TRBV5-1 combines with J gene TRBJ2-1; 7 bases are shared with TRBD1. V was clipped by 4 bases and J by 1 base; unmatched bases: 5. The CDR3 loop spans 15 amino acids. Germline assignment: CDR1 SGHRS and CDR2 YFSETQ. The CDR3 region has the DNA TGCGCCAGCAGCACGCTACAGGGGTCCTACAATGAGCAGTTCTTC. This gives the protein CASSTLQGSYNEQFF.

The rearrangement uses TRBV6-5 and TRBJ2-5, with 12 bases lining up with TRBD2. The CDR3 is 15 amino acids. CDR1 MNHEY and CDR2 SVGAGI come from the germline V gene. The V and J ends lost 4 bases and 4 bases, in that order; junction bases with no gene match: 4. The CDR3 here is CASSSLAGGVETQYF. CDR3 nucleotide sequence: TGTGCCAGCAGTTCCCTAGCGGGAGGGGTAGAGACCCAGTACTTC.

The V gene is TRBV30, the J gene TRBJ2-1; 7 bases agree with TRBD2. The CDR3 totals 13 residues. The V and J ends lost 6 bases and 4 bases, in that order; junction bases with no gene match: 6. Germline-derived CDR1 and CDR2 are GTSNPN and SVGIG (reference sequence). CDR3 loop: CACTPGGYNEQFF. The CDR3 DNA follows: TGTGCCTGCACGCCCGGGGGGTACAATGAGCAGTTCTTC.

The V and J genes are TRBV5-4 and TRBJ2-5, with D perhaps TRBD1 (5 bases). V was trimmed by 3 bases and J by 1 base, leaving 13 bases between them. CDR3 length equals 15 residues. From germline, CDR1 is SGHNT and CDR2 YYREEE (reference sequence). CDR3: CASSWKTVTQETQYF. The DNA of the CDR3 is TGTGCCAGCAGCTGGAAGACAGTGACCCAAGAGACCCAGTACTTC.

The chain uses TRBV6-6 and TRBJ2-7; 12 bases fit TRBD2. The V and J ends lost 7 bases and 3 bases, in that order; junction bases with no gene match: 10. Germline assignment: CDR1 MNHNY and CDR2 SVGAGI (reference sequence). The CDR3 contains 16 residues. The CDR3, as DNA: TGTGCCAGCAAGGAGGATAGACTAGCGGGGGTCTACGAGCAGTACTTC. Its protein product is CASKEDRLAGVYEQYF.

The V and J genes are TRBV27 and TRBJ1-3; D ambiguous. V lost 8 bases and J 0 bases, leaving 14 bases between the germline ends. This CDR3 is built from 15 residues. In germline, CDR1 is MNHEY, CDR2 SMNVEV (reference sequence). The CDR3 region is CASAFFGGSGNTIYF. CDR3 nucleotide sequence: TGTGCCAGCGCATTTTTCGGAGGCTCTGGAAACACCATATATTTT.

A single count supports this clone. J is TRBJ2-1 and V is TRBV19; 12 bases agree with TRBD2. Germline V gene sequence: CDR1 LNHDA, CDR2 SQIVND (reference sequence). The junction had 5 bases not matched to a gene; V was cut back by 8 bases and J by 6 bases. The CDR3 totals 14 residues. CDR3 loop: CASSSGRATNEQFF. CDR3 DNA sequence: TGTGCCAGTTCTAGCGGGAGGGCCACCAATGAGCAGTTCTTC.

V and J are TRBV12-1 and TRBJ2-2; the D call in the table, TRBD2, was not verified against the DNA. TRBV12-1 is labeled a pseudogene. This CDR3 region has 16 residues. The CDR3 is CATPRRGFANTGELFF. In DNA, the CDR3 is TGTGCCACTCCTCGGCGGGGCTTCGCGAACACCGGGGAGCTGTTTTTT.

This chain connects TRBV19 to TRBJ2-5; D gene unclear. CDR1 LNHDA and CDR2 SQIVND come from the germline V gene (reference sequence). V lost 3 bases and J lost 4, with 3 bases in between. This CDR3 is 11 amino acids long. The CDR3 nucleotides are TGTGCCAGTAGTATGAGAGAGACCCAGTACTTC. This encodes CASSMRETQYF. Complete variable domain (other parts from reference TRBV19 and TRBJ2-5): DGGITQSPKYLFRKEGQNVTLSCEQNLNHDAMYWYRQDPGQGLRLIYYSQIVNDFQKGDIAEGYSVSREKKESFPLTVTSAQKNPTAFYLCASSMRETQYFGPGTRLLVL.

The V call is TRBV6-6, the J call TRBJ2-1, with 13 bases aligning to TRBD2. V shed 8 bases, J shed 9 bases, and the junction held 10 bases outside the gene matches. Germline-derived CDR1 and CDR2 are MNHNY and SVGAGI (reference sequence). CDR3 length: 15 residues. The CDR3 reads CASGQTSGGYFEQFF. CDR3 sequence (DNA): TGTGCCAGCGGTCAGACTAGCGGGGGGTATTTTGAGCAGTTCTTC.

The CDR3 coding sequence is TGTGCCAGCAGCCAAGACGCGGACAGAAACACTGAAGCTTTCTTT. It is translated as CASSQDADRNTEAFF. The rearrangement links TRBV4-2 to TRBJ1-1; tentative D call: TRBD1 (6 bases). V lost 0 bases and J lost 2, with 10 bases in between. Germline CDR1 is LGHNA and CDR2 is YNFKEQ. The CDR3 sequence is 15 residues long.

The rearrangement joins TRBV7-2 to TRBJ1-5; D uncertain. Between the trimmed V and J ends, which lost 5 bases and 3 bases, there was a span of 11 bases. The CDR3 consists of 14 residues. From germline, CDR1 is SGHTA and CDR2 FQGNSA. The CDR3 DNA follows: TGTGCCAGCAGCCCATCCGGGGACAATCAGCCCCAGCATTTT. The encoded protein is CASSPSGDNQPQHF.

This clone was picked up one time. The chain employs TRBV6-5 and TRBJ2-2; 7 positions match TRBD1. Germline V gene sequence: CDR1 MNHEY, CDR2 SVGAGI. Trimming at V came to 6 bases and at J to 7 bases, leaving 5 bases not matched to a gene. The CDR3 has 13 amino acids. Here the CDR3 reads CASSDRVNGELFF. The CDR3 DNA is TGTGCCAGCAGCGACAGGGTAAACGGGGAGCTGTTTTTT.

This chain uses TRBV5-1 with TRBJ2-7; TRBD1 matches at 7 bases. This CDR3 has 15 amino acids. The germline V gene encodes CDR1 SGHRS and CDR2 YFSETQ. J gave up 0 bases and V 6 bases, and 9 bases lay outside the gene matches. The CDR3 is CASNPSGTVSYEQYF. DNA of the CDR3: TGCGCCAGCAACCCATCCGGGACAGTCTCCTACGAGCAGTACTTC.